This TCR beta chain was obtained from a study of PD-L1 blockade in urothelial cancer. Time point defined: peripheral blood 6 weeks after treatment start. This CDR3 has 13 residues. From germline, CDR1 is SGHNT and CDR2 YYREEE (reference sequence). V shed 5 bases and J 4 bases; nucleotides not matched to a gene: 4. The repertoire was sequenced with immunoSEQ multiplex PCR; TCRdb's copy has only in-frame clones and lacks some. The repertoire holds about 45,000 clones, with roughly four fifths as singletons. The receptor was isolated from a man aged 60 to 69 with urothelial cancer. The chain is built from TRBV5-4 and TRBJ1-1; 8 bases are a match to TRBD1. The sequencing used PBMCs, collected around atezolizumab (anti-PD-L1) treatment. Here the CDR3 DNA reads TGTGCCAGCAGTTCTACAGGGGGCACTGAAGCTTTCTTT. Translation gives CASSSTGGTEAFF.